This TCR beta chain was identified during a study of T cell repertoires in cytomegalovirus infection. The CDR3 is 14 amino acids. V gave up 5 bases and J gave up 3 bases, with 13 bases separating them. Germline V gene lookup returns CDR1 SGHAT and CDR2 FQNNGV. This clonotype was found many times. TCRdb re-called the reads through MiXCR, storing one row per CDR3 protein. Of 150,000 to 200,000 distinct CDR3 sequences in the sample, roughly 20% were seen once. The genes are TRBV11-2 and TRBJ1-2; possible D gene TRBD1, 6 bases. Sequencing used PBMCs. The receptor comes from a human donor in good health (CMV status not recorded). Some clones in this sample may be carry-over from other donors' samples. The CDR3 here is CASSVLRGDYGYTF. The DNA for the CDR3 is TGTGCCAGCAGCGTCCTCAGGGGCGACTATGGCTACACCTTC.